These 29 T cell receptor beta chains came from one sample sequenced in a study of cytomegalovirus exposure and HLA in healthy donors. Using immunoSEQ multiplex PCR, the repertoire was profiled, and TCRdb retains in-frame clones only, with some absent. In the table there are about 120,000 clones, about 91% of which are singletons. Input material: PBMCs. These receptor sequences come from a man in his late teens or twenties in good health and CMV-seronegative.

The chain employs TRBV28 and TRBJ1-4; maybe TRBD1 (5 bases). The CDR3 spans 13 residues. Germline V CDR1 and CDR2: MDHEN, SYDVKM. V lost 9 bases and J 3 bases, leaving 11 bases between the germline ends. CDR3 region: CASNRLANEKLFF. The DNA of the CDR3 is TGTGCCAGTAACAGGTTAGCTAATGAAAAACTGTTTTTT.

CDR3 sequence reads: CASSPQASGSTATGELFF. The DNA for the CDR3 is TGCGCCAGCAGCCCCCAGGCTAGCGGGTCCACAGCCACCGGGGAGCTGTTTTTT. The V and J genes are TRBV5-1 and TRBJ2-2, with TRBD2 matching 8 bases. V shed 4 bases and J 4 bases; nucleotides not matched to a gene: 15. The length of the CDR3 is 18 residues. Germline values: CDR1 SGHRS, CDR2 YFSETQ.

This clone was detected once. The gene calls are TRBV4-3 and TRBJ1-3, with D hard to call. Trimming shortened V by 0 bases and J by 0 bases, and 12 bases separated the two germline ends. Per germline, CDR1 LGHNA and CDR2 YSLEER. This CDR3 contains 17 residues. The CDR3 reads CASSQDAVLSSGNTIYF. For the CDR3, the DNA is TGCGCCAGCAGCCAAGATGCGGTCTTAAGCTCTGGAAACACCATATATTTT.

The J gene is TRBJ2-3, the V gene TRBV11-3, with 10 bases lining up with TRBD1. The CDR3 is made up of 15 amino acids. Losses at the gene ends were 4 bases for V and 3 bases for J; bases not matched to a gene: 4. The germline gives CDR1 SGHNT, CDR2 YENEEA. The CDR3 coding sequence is TGTGCCAGCAGCTCCCGGGACAGGGGTACAGATACGCAGTATTTT. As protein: CASSSRDRGTDTQYF.

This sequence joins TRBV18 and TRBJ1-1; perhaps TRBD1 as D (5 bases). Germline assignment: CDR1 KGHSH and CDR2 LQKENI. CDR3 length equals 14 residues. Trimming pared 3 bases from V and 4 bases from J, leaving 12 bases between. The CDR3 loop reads CASSPARGGTEAFF. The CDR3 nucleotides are TGTGCCAGCTCACCTGCTCGGGGGGGCACTGAAGCTTTCTTT.

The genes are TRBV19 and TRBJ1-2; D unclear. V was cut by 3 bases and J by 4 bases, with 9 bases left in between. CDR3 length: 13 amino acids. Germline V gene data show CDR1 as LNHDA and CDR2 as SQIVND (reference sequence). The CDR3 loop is CASSILSGYGYTF. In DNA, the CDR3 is TGTGCCAGTAGTATTTTAAGCGGCTATGGCTACACCTTC.

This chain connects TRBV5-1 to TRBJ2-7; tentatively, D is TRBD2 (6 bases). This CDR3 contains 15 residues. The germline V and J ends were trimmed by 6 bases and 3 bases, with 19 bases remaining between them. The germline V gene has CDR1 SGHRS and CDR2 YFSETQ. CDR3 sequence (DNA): TGCGCCAGCACAATAGCCGGGACTGGCAACTACGAGCAGTACTTC. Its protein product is CASTIAGTGNYEQYF.

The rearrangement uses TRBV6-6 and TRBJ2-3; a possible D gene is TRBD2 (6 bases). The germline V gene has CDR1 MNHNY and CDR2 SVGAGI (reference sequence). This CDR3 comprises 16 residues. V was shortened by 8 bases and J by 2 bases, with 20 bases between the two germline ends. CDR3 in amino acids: CASFPSGLAYTDTQYF. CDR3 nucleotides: TGTGCCAGCTTTCCCTCGGGACTGGCTTACACAGATACGCAGTATTTT.

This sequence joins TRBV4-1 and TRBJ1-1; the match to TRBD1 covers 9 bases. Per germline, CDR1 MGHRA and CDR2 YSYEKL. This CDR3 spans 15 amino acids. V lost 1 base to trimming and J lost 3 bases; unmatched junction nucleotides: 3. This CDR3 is CASSQVQGAHTEAFF. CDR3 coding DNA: TGCGCCAGCAGCCAAGTACAGGGGGCGCACACTGAAGCTTTCTTT.

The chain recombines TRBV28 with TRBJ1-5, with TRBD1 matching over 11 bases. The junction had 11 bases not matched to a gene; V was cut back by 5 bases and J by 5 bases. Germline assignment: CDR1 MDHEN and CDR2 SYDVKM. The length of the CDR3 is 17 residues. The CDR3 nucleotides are TGTGCCAGCAGTCCACGGACAGGGGGCATCAGGGATCAGCCCCAGCATTTT. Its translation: CASSPRTGGIRDQPQHF.

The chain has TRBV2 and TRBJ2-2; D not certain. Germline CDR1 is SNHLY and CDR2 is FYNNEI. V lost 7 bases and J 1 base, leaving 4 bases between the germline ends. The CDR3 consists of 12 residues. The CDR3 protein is CASTKNTGELFF. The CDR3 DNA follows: TGTGCCAGCACCAAGAACACCGGGGAGCTGTTTTTT.

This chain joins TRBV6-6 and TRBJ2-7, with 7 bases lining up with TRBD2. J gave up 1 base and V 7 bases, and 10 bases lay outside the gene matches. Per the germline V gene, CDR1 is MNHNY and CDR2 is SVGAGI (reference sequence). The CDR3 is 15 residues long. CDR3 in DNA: TGTGCCAGCACCTACGGGGGGAGATCGTCCTACGAGCAGTACTTC. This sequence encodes CASTYGGRSSYEQYF.

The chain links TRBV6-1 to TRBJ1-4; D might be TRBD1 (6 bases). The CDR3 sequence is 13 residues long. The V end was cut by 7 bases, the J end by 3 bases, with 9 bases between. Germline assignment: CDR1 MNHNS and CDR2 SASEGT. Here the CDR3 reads CASNRAPNEKLFF. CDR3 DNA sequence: TGTGCCAGCAACAGGGCCCCTAATGAAAAACTGTTTTTT.

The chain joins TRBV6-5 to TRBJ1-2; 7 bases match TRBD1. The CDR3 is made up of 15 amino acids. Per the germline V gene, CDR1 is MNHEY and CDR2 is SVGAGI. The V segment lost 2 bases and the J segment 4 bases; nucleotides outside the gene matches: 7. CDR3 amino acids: CASSYTDRAIYGYTF. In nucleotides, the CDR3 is TGTGCCAGCAGTTACACAGACAGGGCAATCTATGGCTACACCTTC.

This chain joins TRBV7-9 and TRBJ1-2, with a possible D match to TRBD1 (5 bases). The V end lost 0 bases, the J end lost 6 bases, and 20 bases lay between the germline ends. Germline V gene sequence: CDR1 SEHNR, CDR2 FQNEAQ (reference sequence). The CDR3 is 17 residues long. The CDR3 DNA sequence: TGTGCCAGCAGCTTAGCGTTTATTATCCGACAGTCCGATGGCTACACCTTC. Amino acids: CASSLAFIIRQSDGYTF. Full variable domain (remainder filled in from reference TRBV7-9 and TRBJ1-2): DTGVSQNPRHKITKRGQNVTFRCDPISEHNRLYWYRQTLGQGPEFLTYFQNEAQLEKSRLLSDRFSAERPKGSFSTLEIQRTEQGDSAMYLCASSLAFIIRQSDGYTFGSGTRLTVV.

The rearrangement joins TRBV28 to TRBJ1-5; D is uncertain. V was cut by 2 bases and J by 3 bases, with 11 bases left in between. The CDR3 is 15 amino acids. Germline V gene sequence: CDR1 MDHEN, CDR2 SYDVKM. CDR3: CASSLIDMSNQPQHF. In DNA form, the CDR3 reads TGTGCCAGCAGTTTAATCGACATGTCCAATCAGCCCCAGCATTTT.

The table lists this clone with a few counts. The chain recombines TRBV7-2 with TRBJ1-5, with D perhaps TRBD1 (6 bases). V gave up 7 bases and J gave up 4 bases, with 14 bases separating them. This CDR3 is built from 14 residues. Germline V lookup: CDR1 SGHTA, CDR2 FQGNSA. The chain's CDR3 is CASNYRAGNQPQHF. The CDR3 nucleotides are TGTGCCAGCAACTACAGGGCTGGGAATCAGCCCCAGCATTTT.

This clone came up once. The DNA for the CDR3 is TGTGCCAGCAGCTCATATGGGCCCGGGCACGGGGACACTGAAGCTTTCTTT. Protein product: CASSSYGPGHGDTEAFF. The chain carries TRBV7-2 and TRBJ1-1; D is unresolved. The germline V gene encodes CDR1 SGHTA and CDR2 FQGNSA. Deletions cut 4 bases from V and 3 bases from J, with 21 bases between. The CDR3 spans 17 residues.

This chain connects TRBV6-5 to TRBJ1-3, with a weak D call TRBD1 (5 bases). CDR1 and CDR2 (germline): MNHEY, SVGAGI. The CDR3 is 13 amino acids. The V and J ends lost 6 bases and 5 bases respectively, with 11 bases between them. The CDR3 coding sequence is TGTGCCAGCAGCGCGGGGACCAGAAACACCATATATTTT. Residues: CASSAGTRNTIYF.

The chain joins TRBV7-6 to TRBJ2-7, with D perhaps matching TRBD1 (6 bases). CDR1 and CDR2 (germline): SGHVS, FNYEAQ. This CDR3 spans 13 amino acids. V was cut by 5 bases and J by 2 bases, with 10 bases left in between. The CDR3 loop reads CASSPRTAYEQYF. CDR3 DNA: TGTGCCAGCAGCCCTAGGACAGCCTACGAGCAGTACTTC.

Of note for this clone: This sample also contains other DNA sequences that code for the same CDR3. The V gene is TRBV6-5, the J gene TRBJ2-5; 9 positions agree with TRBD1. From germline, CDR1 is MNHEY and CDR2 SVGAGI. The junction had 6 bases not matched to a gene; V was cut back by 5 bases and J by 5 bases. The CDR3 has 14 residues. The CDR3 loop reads CASSSTGGRETQYF. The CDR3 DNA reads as TGTGCCAGCAGTAGCACAGGGGGCCGGGAGACCCAGTACTTC.

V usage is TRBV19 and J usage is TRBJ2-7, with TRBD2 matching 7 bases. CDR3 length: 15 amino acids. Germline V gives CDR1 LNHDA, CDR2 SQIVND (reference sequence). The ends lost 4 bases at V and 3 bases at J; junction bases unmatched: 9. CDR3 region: CASSRSGVNYYEQYF. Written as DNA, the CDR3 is TGTGCCAGTAGTAGGAGCGGGGTGAACTACTACGAGCAGTACTTC.

CDR3 DNA sequence: TGTGCCAGCAGTTTACACGGGTATAGCAATCAGCCCCAGCATTTT. Its translation: CASSLHGYSNQPQHF. J is TRBJ1-5 and V is TRBV28; D is unresolved. CDR3 length: 15 residues. V lost 2 bases to trimming and J lost 0 bases, with 8 bases between them. Germline assignment: CDR1 MDHEN and CDR2 SYDVKM. Supplemented by reference TRBV28 and TRBJ1-5, the full variable domain reads DVKVTQSSRYLVKRTGEKVFLECVQDMDHENMFWYRQDPGLGLRLIYFSYDVKMKEKGDIPEGYSVSREKKERFSLILESASTNQTSMYLCASSLHGYSNQPQHFGDGTRLSIL.

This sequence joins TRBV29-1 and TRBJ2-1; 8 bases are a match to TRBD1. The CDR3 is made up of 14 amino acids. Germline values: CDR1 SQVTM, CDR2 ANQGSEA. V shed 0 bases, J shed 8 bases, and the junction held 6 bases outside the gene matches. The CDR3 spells CSVEERQGIDEQFF. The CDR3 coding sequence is TGCAGCGTTGAAGAACGACAGGGGATCGATGAGCAGTTCTTC.

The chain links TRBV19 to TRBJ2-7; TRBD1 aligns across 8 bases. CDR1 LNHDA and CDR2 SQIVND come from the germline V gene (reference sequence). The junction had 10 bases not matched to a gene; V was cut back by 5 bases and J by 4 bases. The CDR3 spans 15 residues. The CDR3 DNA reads TGTGCCAGTAGTCTTCCAGCAGGGGGCTATTACGAGCAGTACTTC. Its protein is CASSLPAGGYYEQYF.

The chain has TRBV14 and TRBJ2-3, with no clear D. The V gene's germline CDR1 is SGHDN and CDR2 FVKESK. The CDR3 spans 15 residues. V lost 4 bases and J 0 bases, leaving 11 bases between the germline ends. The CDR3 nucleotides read TGTGCCAGCAGCCCGTACAAGACTAGCACAGATACGCAGTATTTT. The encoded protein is CASSPYKTSTDTQYF.

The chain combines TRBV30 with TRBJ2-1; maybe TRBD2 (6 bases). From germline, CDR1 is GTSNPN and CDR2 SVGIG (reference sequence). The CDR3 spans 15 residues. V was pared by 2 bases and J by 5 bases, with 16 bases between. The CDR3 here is CAWSKGLQPNNEQFF. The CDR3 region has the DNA TGTGCCTGGAGTAAGGGACTCCAACCCAACAATGAGCAGTTCTTC.

The CDR3 protein is CASRPGVSIVSGNTIYF. As DNA, the CDR3 is TGTGCCAGCAGGCCGGGGGTCTCTATAGTCTCTGGAAACACCATATATTTT. This chain links TRBV5-8 with TRBJ1-3; TRBD1 might be the D (5 bases). The V end was cut by 5 bases, the J end by 0 bases, with 18 bases between. Germline V CDR1 and CDR2: SGHTS, YDEGEE. The CDR3 has 17 residues.

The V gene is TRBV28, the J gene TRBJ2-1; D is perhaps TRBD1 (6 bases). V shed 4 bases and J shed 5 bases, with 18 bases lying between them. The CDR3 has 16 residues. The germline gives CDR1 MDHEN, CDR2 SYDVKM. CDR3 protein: CASSSPTGWKDNEQFF. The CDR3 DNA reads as TGTGCCAGCAGTTCTCCCACAGGGTGGAAAGACAATGAGCAGTTCTTC. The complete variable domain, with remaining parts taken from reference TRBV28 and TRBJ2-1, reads DVKVTQSSRYLVKRTGEKVFLECVQDMDHENMFWYRQDPGLGLRLIYFSYDVKMKEKGDIPEGYSVSREKKERFSLILESASTNQTSMYLCASSSPTGWKDNEQFFGPGTRLTVL.